The clone carrying this TCR beta chain was observed at least ten times. This table comes from immunoSEQ multiplex PCR, and its TCRdb copy is limited to in-frame clones, with some not included. The data contain approximately 74,000 clones, approximately 88% of them singletons. Germline CDR1 is MGHRA and CDR2 is YSYEKL. Trimming removed 3 bases at V and 2 bases at J, with 10 bases between. The length of the CDR3 is 14 residues. This specimen belongs to a study of technical replicates of blood from a handful of donors. The sequence derives from a human donor in good health. Some clones in this sample may be carry-over from other donors' samples. The material sequenced was PBMCs. V is TRBV4-1 and J is TRBJ1-2; D may be TRBD1 (6 bases). CDR3 nucleotide sequence: TGCGCCAGCAGCCACCGGACAGTAAACTATGGCTACACCTTC. Its protein is CASSHRTVNYGYTF.